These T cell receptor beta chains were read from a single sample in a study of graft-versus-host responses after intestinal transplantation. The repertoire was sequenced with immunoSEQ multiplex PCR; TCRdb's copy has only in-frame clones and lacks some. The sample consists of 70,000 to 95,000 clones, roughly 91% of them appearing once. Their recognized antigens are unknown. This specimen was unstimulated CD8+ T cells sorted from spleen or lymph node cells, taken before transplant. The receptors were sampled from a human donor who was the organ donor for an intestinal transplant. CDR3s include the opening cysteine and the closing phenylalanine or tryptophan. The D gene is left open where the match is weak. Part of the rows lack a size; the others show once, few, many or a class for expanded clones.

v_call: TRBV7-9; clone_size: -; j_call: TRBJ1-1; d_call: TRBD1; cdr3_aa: CASSSHRGNTEAFF; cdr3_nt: TGTGCCAGCAGCTCGCACAGGGGGAACACTGAAGCTTTCTTT
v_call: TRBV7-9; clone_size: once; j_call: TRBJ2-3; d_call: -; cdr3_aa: CASSLLGGSTDTQYF; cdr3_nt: TGTGCCAGCAGCTTGCTGGGGGGAAGCACAGATACGCAGTATTTT
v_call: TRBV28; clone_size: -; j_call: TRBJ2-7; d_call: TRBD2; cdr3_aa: CASSQSGRALCEQYF; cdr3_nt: TGTGCCAGCAGTCAAAGCGGGAGGGCCTTATGCGAGCAGTACTTC
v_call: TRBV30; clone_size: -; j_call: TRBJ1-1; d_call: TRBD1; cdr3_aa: CAVGTGMNTEAFF; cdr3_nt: TGTGCCGTTGGGACAGGGATGAACACTGAAGCTTTCTTT
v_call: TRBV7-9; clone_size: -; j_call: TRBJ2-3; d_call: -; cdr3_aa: CASSLVWAPDTQYF; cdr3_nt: TGTGCCAGCAGCTTAGTTTGGGCCCCAGATACGCAGTATTTT
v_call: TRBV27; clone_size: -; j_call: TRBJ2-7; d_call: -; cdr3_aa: CASSLGRSYEQYF; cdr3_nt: TGTGCCAGCAGTTTGGGGAGATCCTACGAGCAGTACTTC
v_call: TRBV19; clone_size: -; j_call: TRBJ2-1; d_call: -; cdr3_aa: CASRGPLGEQFF; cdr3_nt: TGTGCCAGTAGGGGGCCCCTCGGAGAGCAGTTCTTC
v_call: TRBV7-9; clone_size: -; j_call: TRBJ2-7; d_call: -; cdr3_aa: CASSSTMGVDYEQYF; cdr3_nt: TGTGCCAGCAGCTCTACCATGGGAGTCGACTACGAGCAGTACTTC
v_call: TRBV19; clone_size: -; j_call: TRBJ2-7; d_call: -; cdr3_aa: CASSMDTSGEQYF; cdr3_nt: TGTGCCAGTAGTATGGACACCTCAGGGGAGCAGTACTTC
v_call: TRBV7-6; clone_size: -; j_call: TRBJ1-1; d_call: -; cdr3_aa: CASSLGLGAGTEAFF; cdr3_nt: TGTGCCAGCAGCTTAGGTCTAGGGGCCGGCACTGAAGCTTTCTTT
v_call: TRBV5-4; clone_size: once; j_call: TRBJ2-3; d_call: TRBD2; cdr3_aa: CASSLGLAGGHYF; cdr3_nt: TGTGCCAGCAGCTTAGGACTAGCGGGGGGGCACTATTTT
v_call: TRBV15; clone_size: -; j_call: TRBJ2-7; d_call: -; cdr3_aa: CATSRDWGGSSYEQYF; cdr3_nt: TGTGCCACCAGCAGAGATTGGGGAGGCTCATCCTACGAGCAGTACTTC
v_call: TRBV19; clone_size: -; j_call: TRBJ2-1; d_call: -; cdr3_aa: CASSIGPGPYNEQFF; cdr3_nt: TGTGCCAGTAGTATAGGTCCGGGTCCCTACAATGAGCAGTTCTTC
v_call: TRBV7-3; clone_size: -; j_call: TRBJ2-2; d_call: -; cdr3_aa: CASSLEGGTGELFF; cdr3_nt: TGTGCCAGCAGCTTAGAAGGGGGAACCGGGGAGCTGTTTTTT
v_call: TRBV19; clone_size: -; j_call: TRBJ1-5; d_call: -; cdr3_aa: CASSIRDNNQPQHF; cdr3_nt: TGTGCCAGTAGTATCAGGGACAACAATCAGCCCCAGCATTTT
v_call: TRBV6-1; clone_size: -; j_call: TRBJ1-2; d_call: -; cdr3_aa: CASSEGHVDGYTF; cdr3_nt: TGTGCCAGCAGTGAAGGACATGTAGATGGCTACACCTTC
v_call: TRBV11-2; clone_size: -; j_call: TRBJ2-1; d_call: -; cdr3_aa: CASRRRSFPYNEQFF; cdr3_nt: TGTGCCAGCAGACGCAGGTCGTTCCCCTACAATGAGCAGTTCTTC
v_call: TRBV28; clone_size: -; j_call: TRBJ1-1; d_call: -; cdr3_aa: CASRLQGYVDEAFF; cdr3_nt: TGTGCCAGCAGATTACAGGGATACGTTGATGAAGCTTTCTTT
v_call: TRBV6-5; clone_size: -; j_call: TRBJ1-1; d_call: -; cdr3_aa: CASSYGPGNTEAFF; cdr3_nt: TGTGCCAGCAGTTACGGTCCAGGGAACACTGAAGCTTTCTTT
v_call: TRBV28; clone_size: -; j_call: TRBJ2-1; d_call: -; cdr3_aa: CASSLSRQAPYNEQFF; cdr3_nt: TGTGCCAGCAGTTTATCCCGGCAGGCGCCCTACAATGAGCAGTTCTTC
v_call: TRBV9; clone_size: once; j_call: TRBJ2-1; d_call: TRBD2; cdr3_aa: CASSGGLAGSDEQFF; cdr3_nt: TGTGCCAGCAGCGGAGGGCTAGCGGGGAGCGATGAGCAGTTCTTC
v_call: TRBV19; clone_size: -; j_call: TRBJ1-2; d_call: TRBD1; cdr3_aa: CASSIVDGTGYGYTF; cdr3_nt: TGTGCCAGTAGTATAGTCGACGGGACAGGATATGGCTACACCTTC
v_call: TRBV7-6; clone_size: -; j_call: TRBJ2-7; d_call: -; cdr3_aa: CASSPHGATYEQYF; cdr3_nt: TGTGCCAGCAGCCCCCATGGGGCCACCTACGAGCAGTACTTC
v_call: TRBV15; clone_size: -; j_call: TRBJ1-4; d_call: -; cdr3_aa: CATSRDFPRVTEKLFF; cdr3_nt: TGTGCCACCAGCAGAGATTTTCCGAGGGTTACTGAAAAACTGTTTTTT
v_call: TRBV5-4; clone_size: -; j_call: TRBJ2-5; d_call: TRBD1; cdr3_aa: CASSQTGGEETQYF; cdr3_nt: TGTGCCAGCAGCCAGACAGGGGGAGAGGAGACCCAGTACTTC
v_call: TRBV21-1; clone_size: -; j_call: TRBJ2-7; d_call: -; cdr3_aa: CASSGTRQGIGSYEQYF; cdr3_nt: TGTGCCAGCAGCGGAACCCGACAGGGGATAGGCTCCTACGAGCAGTACTTC
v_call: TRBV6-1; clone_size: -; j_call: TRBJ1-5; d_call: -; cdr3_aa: CASSDPLGDQPQHF; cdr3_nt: TGTGCCAGCAGTGACCCCCTGGGCGATCAGCCCCAGCATTTT
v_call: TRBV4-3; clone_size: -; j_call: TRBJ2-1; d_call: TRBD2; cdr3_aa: CASSQAPAGGYNEQFF; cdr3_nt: TGCGCCAGCAGCCAAGCCCCTGCGGGAGGGTACAATGAGCAGTTCTTC
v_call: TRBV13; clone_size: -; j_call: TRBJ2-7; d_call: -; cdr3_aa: CASSPGGGSDEQYF; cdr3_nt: TGTGCCAGCAGCCCCGGTGGAGGGAGCGACGAGCAGTACTTC
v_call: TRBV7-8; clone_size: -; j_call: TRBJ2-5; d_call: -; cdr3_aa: CASSARGTLKTQYF; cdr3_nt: TGTGCCAGCAGCGCCCGGGGGACCCTCAAGACCCAGTACTTC
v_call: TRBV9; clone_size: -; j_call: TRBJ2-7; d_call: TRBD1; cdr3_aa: CASSGTGGYEQYF; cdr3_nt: TGTGCCAGCAGCGGGACAGGGGGCTACGAGCAGTACTTC
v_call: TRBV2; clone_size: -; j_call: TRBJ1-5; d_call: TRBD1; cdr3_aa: CASSDLGPTGGNQPQHF; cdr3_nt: TGTGCCAGCAGTGATTTGGGCCCGACAGGGGGCAATCAGCCCCAGCATTTT
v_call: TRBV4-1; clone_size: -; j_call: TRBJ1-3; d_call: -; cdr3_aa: CASSQDGRASNTIYF; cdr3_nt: TGCGCCAGCAGCCAAGATGGCAGGGCGTCAAACACCATATATTTT
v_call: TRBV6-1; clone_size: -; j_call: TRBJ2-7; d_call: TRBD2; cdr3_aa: CASSRAGGRGNEQYF; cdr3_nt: TGTGCCAGCAGTCGCGCGGGGGGCCGCGGGAACGAGCAGTACTTC
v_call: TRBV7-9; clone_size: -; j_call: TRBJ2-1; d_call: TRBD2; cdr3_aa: CASSRLPPGLGSGEQFF; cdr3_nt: TGTGCCAGCAGCCGACTCCCACCGGGACTAGGGTCTGGTGAGCAGTTCTTC
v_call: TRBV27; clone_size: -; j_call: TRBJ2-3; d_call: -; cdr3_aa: CASSEVRGSLEDTQYF; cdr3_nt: TGTGCCAGCAGTGAAGTTCGGGGGAGCCTCGAAGATACGCAGTATTTT
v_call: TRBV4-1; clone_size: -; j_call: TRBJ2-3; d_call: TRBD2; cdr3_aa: CASSQASGGGFRTDTQYF; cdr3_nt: TGCGCCAGCAGCCAAGCATCGGGGGGAGGGTTTCGCACAGATACGCAGTATTTT
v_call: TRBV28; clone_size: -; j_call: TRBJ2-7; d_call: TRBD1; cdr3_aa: CASSLRGLSSYEQYF; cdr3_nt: TGTGCCAGCAGTCTCAGGGGGCTCAGCTCCTACGAGCAGTACTTC
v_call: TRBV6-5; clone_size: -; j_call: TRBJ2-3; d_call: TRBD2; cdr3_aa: CASRLLASGGDTQYF; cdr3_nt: TGTGCCAGCAGACTACTAGCGTCGGGGGGAGATACGCAGTATTTT
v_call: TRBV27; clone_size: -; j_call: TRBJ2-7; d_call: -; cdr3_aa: CASSFFLSGEQYF; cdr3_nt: TGTGCCAGCAGTTTTTTCCTCTCGGGTGAGCAGTACTTC
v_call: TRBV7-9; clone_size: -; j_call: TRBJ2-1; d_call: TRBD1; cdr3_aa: CASNRGGNEQFF; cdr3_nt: TGTGCCAGCAACAGGGGTGGCAATGAGCAGTTCTTC